This TCR beta chain is from a study of control samples from healthy donors and cancer patients. TCRdb keeps only in-frame clones here, not all; method: immunoSEQ multiplex PCR. The data show some 21,000 clones, 85% to 90% seen once. This clone was picked up a small number of times. The CDR3 has 17 amino acids. V lost 6 bases and J 10 bases, leaving 25 bases between the germline ends. Germline CDR1 and CDR2: MNHEY and SMNVEV (reference sequence). This clonotype was sampled from a man in his sixties with head and neck cancer. This chain connects TRBV27 to TRBJ1-6; the D gene is possibly TRBD1 (5 bases). Specimen: PBMCs. The chain's CDR3 is CASREKWGGTLRSPLHF. The CDR3 region has the DNA TGTGCCAGCAGGGAGAAGTGGGGGGGTACCCTGAGGTCACCCCTCCACTTT.